This T cell receptor beta chain was captured by sequencing in a study of blood T cell repertoires in COVID-19. CDR3 length: 16 amino acids. Deletions cut 3 bases from V and 3 bases from J, with 14 bases between. Germline assignment: CDR1 LNHDA and CDR2 SQIVND (reference sequence). In the source study's methods: Reference gene primer amplification in the assay estimated nucleated cell counts. The data were produced by immunoSEQ multiplex PCR, yet TCRdb's version contains in-frame clones alone and is incomplete. V and J calls plus clone size are reproduced from that table; the DNA served to infer D and trimming. This table has approximately 35,000 clones, around 85% appearing once. This clone has more than one count but fewer than ten.

The chain is built from TRBV19 and TRBJ2-2, with D possibly being TRBD1 (5 bases). Input material: peripheral blood. The TCR comes from a man older than 75 with active COVID-19. The CDR3 spells CASSIFLGRDTGELFF. The DNA of the CDR3 is TGTGCCAGTAGTATCTTCCTTGGCAGGGACACCGGGGAGCTGTTTTTT.